These T cell receptor beta chains were read from a single sample in a study of blood T cell repertoires in COVID-19. The repertoire was sequenced with immunoSEQ multiplex PCR; TCRdb's copy has only in-frame clones and lacks some. Here the sample spans approximately 300,000 clones, around 92% being singletons. The sequenced material came from PBMCs or T cells enriched from blood (not recorded which). The receptors were gathered from a woman younger than 45 who had recovered from COVID-19. CDR3s include the opening cysteine and the closing phenylalanine or tryptophan. Each record gives: J gene, V gene, CDR3 protein.

J: TRBJ2-3; V: TRBV5-1; CDR3: CASIAGRAYTDTQYF
J: TRBJ1-2; V: TRBV4-1; CDR3: CASSQANYGYTF
J: TRBJ2-7; V: TRBV4-1; CDR3: CASSQVRSYSAGEQYF
J: TRBJ1-2; V: TRBV4-3; CDR3: CASSHGQGRYGYTF
J: TRBJ2-5; V: TRBV9; CDR3: CASSGPFLAGVQETQYF
J: TRBJ2-1; V: TRBV20-1; CDR3: CSASVAGGGHNEQFF
J: TRBJ1-5; V: TRBV7-2; CDR3: CASSLGAQPQHF
J: TRBJ1-1; V: TRBV19; CDR3: CASSPQGGEAFF
J: TRBJ2-7; V: TRBV15; CDR3: CATSRDSWDTFYEQYF
J: TRBJ2-2; V: TRBV19; CDR3: CASSNTGNTLNTGELFF